A single sample is the source of the 12 T cell receptor beta chains below, sequenced in a study of T cells in Graves' hyperthyroidism and ophthalmopathy. Researchers took RNA transcripts and amplified the TCR beta CDR3 regions from them. An initial round of RT-PCR targeting the TCR CDR3 relied on the HTBI primer set. TCRdb re-called the multiplex PCR reads through MiXCR, storing one row per CDR3 protein. The table lists some 740,000 distinct CDR3 sequences, 12% to 15% of them singletons. Sequences were obtained from blood. All receptors derive from a woman aged 18-30 years with Graves' hyperthyroidism.

In this sample, this clonotype turned up many times. V and J are TRBV9 and TRBJ2-2; D remains unclear. CDR3 size: 13 residues. V was cut by 1 base and J by 6 bases, with 7 bases left in between. CDR1 and CDR2 from the germline V gene are SGDLS and YYNGEE. Here the CDR3 DNA reads TGTGCCAGCAGCGTACGCGAGTCCGGGGAGCTGTTTTTT. Protein sequence: CASSVRESGELFF.

The V gene is TRBV13, the J gene TRBJ2-2, with 11 bases aligning to TRBD2. The CDR3 loop spans 17 amino acids. The germline gives CDR1 PRHDT, CDR2 FYEKMQ (reference sequence). V gave up 5 bases and J gave up 4 bases; unmatched junction bases: 9. The CDR3, as DNA: TGTGCCAGCAGCCGCCGACTAGCGGGACTTTTCACCGGGGAGCTGTTTTTT. It translates to CASSRRLAGLFTGELFF.

In this sample, this clonotype turned up many times. The gene calls are TRBV5-1 and TRBJ2-2; D unresolved. The CDR3 totals 15 residues. The germline V gene encodes CDR1 SGHRS and CDR2 YFSETQ. V shed 4 bases and J shed 1 base, with 11 bases lying between them. CDR3 in DNA: TGCGCCAGCAGCGGGTGGGGAATGAACACCGGGGAGCTGTTTTTT. As protein: CASSGWGMNTGELFF.

At least ten counts were recorded for this clonotype. V and J are TRBV7-2 and TRBJ2-3; possible D gene TRBD2, 6 bases. Germline-derived CDR1 and CDR2 are SGHTA and FQGNSA. The CDR3 has 16 amino acids. Between the trimmed V and J ends, which lost 0 bases and 0 bases, there was a span of 10 bases. CDR3 coding DNA: TGTGCCAGCAGCTTAGCGCTAAGCGGGAGCACAGATACGCAGTATTTT. It is translated as CASSLALSGSTDTQYF.

The chain combines TRBV27 with TRBJ2-7, with a possible D match to TRBD1 (6 bases). V gave up 6 bases and J gave up 10 bases, with 16 bases separating them. CDR3 size: 12 residues. CDR1 MNHEY and CDR2 SMNVEV come from the germline V gene (reference sequence). CDR3 sequence (DNA): TGTGCCAGCAGCTCCTCCGACAGGCGACAGTACTTC. It codes for CASSSSDRRQYF.

Worth noting for this clonotype: Compared with germline, one end of the junction differs, possibly owing to a read error. The chain joins TRBV24-1 to TRBJ2-3, with TRBD2 identical over 9 bases. The germline CDR1 and CDR2 sequences are KGHDR and SFDVKD. The CDR3 spans 16 residues. CDR3 DNA sequence: TGTACCACCAGTGAGACAGGGACTAGCAGCACAGATACGCAGTATTTT. Amino acid sequence: CTTSETGTSSTDTQYF.

The chain couples TRBV7-3 to TRBJ2-2; possible D gene TRBD2, 6 bases. The CDR3 has 22 amino acids. Germline CDR1 and CDR2: SGHTA and FQGTGA. The V end lost 5 bases, the J end lost 3 bases, and 34 bases lay between the germline ends. Written as DNA, the CDR3 is TGTGCCAGCAGCCCTCCCACTAAGGGAAGCCTAGCGTTCCAAGGGGACACCGGGGAGCTGTTTTTT. It yields the protein CASSPPTKGSLAFQGDTGELFF.

The chain has TRBV6-2 or TRBV6-3 and TRBJ2-3; D is perhaps TRBD1 or TRBD2 (6 bases each). Germline CDR1 is MNHEY and CDR2 is SVGEGT. The CDR3 loop spans 18 amino acids. Trimming stripped 6 bases from V and 0 bases from J, with 22 bases between. In nucleotides, the CDR3 is TGTGCCAGCAGCTCGCCGACACGGGGGCGGGATAGCACAGATACGCAGTATTTT. Amino acid sequence: CASSSPTRGRDSTDTQYF.

This clonotype was recorded many times. The gene calls are TRBV6-2 or TRBV6-3 and TRBJ2-1, with D hard to call. V lost 4 bases and J 8 bases, leaving 18 bases between the germline ends. Germline CDR1 and CDR2: MNHEY and SVGEGT. The CDR3 runs 15 residues. CDR3 sequence: CASSSLQIETDEQFF. The CDR3 region has the DNA TGTGCCAGCAGTTCCCTTCAAATAGAGACCGATGAGCAGTTCTTC.

This clonotype has just a few counts. The chain links TRBV6-2 or TRBV6-3 to TRBJ2-1; 12 bases align to TRBD2. The germline gives CDR1 MNHEY, CDR2 SVGEGT. With V trimmed by 6 bases and J by 8 bases, 5 bases remained unmatched. The CDR3 contains 14 residues. This chain's CDR3 is CASRSRLAGDEQFF. CDR3 DNA: TGTGCCAGCAGGTCTCGACTAGCGGGAGATGAGCAGTTCTTC.

The sample holds a few counts of this clonotype. The V gene is TRBV4-3, the J gene TRBJ2-1, with D perhaps assigned TRBD1 or TRBD2 (6 bases each). Germline lookup yields CDR1 LGHNA and CDR2 YSLEER. V was cut by 1 base and J by 4 bases, with 11 bases left in between. CDR3 length: 15 amino acids. CDR3 bases: TGCGCCAGCAGCCAAGGGGGGGCAGGGTACAATGAGCAGTTCTTC. This sequence encodes CASSQGGAGYNEQFF.

This clonotype has a count of ten or more. This chain connects TRBV2 to TRBJ2-1; D gene uncertain. The CDR3 extends over 13 amino acids. Germline CDR1 SNHLY, CDR2 FYNNEI. The V end was cut by 3 bases, the J end by 4 bases, with 7 bases between. CDR3 nucleotides: TGTGCCAGCAGTGAGCCTCCTTACAATGAGCAGTTCTTC. It encodes CASSEPPYNEQFF.